The next 17 T cell receptor beta chains were all read from a single sample in a study of beta chain features in type 1 diabetes. General study results and limits: Within each of all four CD4+ subsets, Type 1 diabetes patients had TCRB CDR3s that were moderately but significantly shorter.

Sequenced material consisted of expressed TCRB transcripts (all of the isolated RNA was reverse transcribed). Libraries were prepared by immunoSEQ multiplex PCR; TCRdb keeps only in-frame clonotypes and omits some of them. The table has 310,000 or so clones, approximately 9.7% seen once. For these TCRs, the target antigens are not known. Sequencing was carried out using central memory CD4+ T cells from blood. The receptors here all came from a man aged 25 to 45 with type 1 diabetes.

This clone was counted only a few times. The genes are TRBV18 and TRBJ2-7; D unclear. The germline CDR1 and CDR2 sequences are KGHSH and LQKENI. The V end was cut by 8 bases, the J end by 6 bases, with 17 bases between. CDR3 length: 13 residues. This chain's CDR3 is CASTQVARGEQYF. The CDR3 DNA reads TGTGCCAGCACGCAGGTTGCCCGAGGCGAGCAGTACTTC.

Worth noting for this clone: A single base separates this from a much larger clone, so it may be a read error. The chain employs TRBV7-8 and TRBJ2-1, with D maybe TRBD2 (6 bases). V was clipped by 1 base and J by 2 bases, with 9 bases between them. CDR1 is SGHVS, CDR2 FQNEAQ, per germline. The CDR3 totals 15 residues. The CDR3 nucleotides are TGTGCCAGCAGCTTAGACCGGGGGACCTACAATGAGCAGTTCTTC. Its translation is CASSLDRGTYNEQFF.

This clone was counted between two and nine times. CDR3 amino acids: CASSQRQGTDTQYF. For the CDR3, the DNA is TGTGCCAGCAGCCAGCGACAGGGAACAGATACGCAGTATTTT. V usage is TRBV14 and J usage is TRBJ2-3; TRBD1 matches 7 bases. The CDR3 spans 14 residues. Trimming removed 3 bases from V and 3 bases from J; junction bases left unmatched: 3. Germline values: CDR1 SGHDN, CDR2 FVKESK. Together with reference TRBV14 and TRBJ2-3, the CDR3 gives the full variable domain: EAGVTQFPSHSVIEKGQTVTLRCDPISGHDNLYWYRRVMGKEIKFLLHFVKESKQDESGMPNNRFLAERTGGTYSTLKVQPAELEDSGVYFCASSQRQGTDTQYFGPGTRLTVL.

This clone was recorded a few times. The V call is TRBV11-2, the J call TRBJ2-3, with 10 bases lining up with TRBD2. The junction had 7 bases not matched to a gene; V was cut back by 2 bases and J by 5 bases. The germline V gene encodes CDR1 SGHAT and CDR2 FQNNGV. This CDR3 region has 16 residues. This CDR3 is CASSLISGGARDTQYF. Here the CDR3 DNA reads TGTGCCAGCAGCTTAATAAGCGGGGGGGCGAGAGATACGCAGTATTTT.

The gene calls are TRBV11-2 and TRBJ1-1; 7 positions match TRBD1. The CDR3 contains 12 residues. The junction had 3 bases not matched to a gene; V was cut back by 3 bases and J by 8 bases. The germline CDR1 and CDR2 sequences are SGHAT and FQNNGV. CDR3 protein: CASSLDRTEAFF. Here the CDR3 DNA reads TGTGCCAGCAGCTTGGACAGGACCGAAGCTTTCTTT.

The rearrangement uses TRBV27 and TRBJ2-1; 7 positions agree with TRBD2. Losses at the gene ends were 0 bases for V and 12 bases for J; bases not matched to a gene: 14. CDR3 length: 16 residues. Germline V gene lookup returns CDR1 MNHEY and CDR2 SMNVEV (reference sequence). CDR3 coding DNA: TGTGCCAGCAGTTTATCGCGGGGTGGACTAGATGTCGTGCAGTTCTTC. This encodes CASSLSRGGLDVVQFF.

The DNA for the CDR3 is TGTGCCAGCAGCTCCACAAAGGAGACCCAGTACTTC. Residues: CASSSTKETQYF. V and J are TRBV7-2 and TRBJ2-5; D is ambiguous. Per germline, CDR1 SGHTA and CDR2 FQGNSA. V was cut by 4 bases and J by 5 bases, with 8 bases left in between. The CDR3 consists of 12 residues.

This clone showed up just a few times. The V and J genes are TRBV28 and TRBJ1-2; 9 nucleotides match TRBD1. This CDR3 spans 14 amino acids. The germline V gene has CDR1 MDHEN and CDR2 SYDVKM. The V segment lost 6 bases and the J segment 6 bases; nucleotides outside the gene matches: 8. The DNA for the CDR3 is TGTGCCAGCAGAATTGGACAGGGGCTTAATGGCTACACCTTC. Amino acids: CASRIGQGLNGYTF.

Only a few counts were recorded for this clone. The chain recombines TRBV29-1 with TRBJ2-7, with D perhaps TRBD1 (8 bases). Trimming took off 6 bases at V and 2 bases at J, with 17 bases between the two ends. Germline CDR1 reads SQVTM; CDR2 reads ANQGSEA. CDR3 length: 14 residues. The CDR3 DNA follows: TGCAGCGTGGGGGGGACAGGAGAGGCCTACGAGCAGTACTTC. Its translation: CSVGGTGEAYEQYF.

This clone was recorded a few times. V and J are TRBV11-2 and TRBJ2-5; D is unresolved. The CDR3 covers 14 residues. Germline CDR1 is SGHAT and CDR2 is FQNNGV. Trimming took 1 base from V and 3 from J, leaving 9 bases between them. CDR3 DNA: TGTGCCAGCAGCTTAGTCCCGGCCAAAGAGACCCAGTACTTC. Translation gives CASSLVPAKETQYF.

The rearrangement links TRBV29-1 to TRBJ1-5; 12 bases match TRBD1. Germline V gene lookup returns CDR1 SQVTM and CDR2 ANQGSEA. This CDR3 contains 14 residues. J was trimmed by 4 bases and V by 4 bases; bases with no gene match: 2. The CDR3 loop reads CSVGDRGPNQPQHF. As DNA, the CDR3 is TGCAGCGTTGGGGACAGGGGGCCTAATCAGCCCCAGCATTTT.

In its sample, this clone was seen a few times. In the same sample, other DNA sequences code for this CDR3. The chain couples TRBV6-6 to TRBJ1-3; D ambiguous. V was pared by 6 bases and J by 4 bases, with 7 bases between. The CDR3 covers 12 residues. Germline CDR1 is MNHNY and CDR2 is SVGAGI (reference sequence). The CDR3 DNA follows: TGTGCCAGCAGAGGACCGGGAAACACCATATATTTT. Its protein product is CASRGPGNTIYF.

This chain joins TRBV4-3 and TRBJ1-3; D unclear. Germline loops: CDR1 LGHNA, CDR2 YSLEER. Trimming took off 4 bases at V and 0 bases at J, with 10 bases between the two ends. The CDR3 extends over 15 amino acids. In DNA form, the CDR3 reads TGCGCCAGCAGCCCAAAGATCTCCTCTGGAAACACCATATATTTT. Translated, it gives CASSPKISSGNTIYF.

This clone occurred a few times. V gene TRBV7-2 combines with J gene TRBJ2-7; D is uncertain. From germline, CDR1 is SGHTA and CDR2 FQGNSA. The CDR3 contains 14 residues. Trimming stripped 3 bases from V and 1 base from J, with 10 bases between. The CDR3 bases are TGTGCCAGCAGCTTCCAGGCTGTTTCCTACGAGCAGTACTTC. Translated: CASSFQAVSYEQYF.

This clone was seen more than once but under ten times. The chain combines TRBV9 with TRBJ2-1, with 8 bases aligning to TRBD2. The CDR3 is made up of 15 amino acids. The V gene end was trimmed by 0 bases and the J gene end by 2 bases; junction bases not matched to a gene: 1. The germline gives CDR1 SGDLS, CDR2 YYNGEE. DNA of the CDR3: TGTGCCAGCAGCGTAGGAGCGGGGGCCTACAATGAGCAGTTCTTC. Protein sequence: CASSVGAGAYNEQFF. The entire variable domain, with the rest obtained from reference TRBV9 and TRBJ2-1, is as follows: DSGVTQTPKHLITATGQRVTLRCSPRSGDLSVYWYQQSLDQGLQFLIQYYNGEERAKGNILERFSAQQFPDLHSELNLSSLELGDSALYFCASSVGAGAYNEQFFGPGTRLTVL.

This clone has only a few counts. The V and J genes are TRBV2 and TRBJ1-5; no reliable D call. The V end lost 6 bases, the J end lost 4 bases, and 4 bases lay between the germline ends. CDR1 is SNHLY, CDR2 FYNNEI, per germline. The CDR3 spans 11 residues. CDR3 residues: CASSNNQPQHF. CDR3 nucleotide sequence: TGTGCCAGCAGCAATAATCAGCCCCAGCATTTT.

The chain uses TRBV28 and TRBJ1-2; 9 bases are shared with TRBD1. Germline loops: CDR1 MDHEN, CDR2 SYDVKM. This CDR3 has 14 residues. The ends lost 4 bases at V and 8 bases at J; junction bases unmatched: 8. The CDR3 coding sequence is TGTGCCAGCAGTTCGGGACAGGGATTGCGAGGCTACACCTTC. This codes for CASSSGQGLRGYTF.